This T cell receptor beta chain was sequenced for a study of CD8 T cells in Susac syndrome. Looked up from germline, CDR1 is SNHLY and CDR2 is FYNNEI. There are 16 residues in the CDR3. Trimming at V came to 5 bases and at J to 2 bases, leaving 8 bases not matched to a gene. Random hexamers primed reverse transcription of roughly 0.5 to 1 ug RNA. TCRdb fed the immunoSEQ multiplex PCR reads into MiXCR, producing one record per CDR3 protein. The sample contains about 400,000 distinct CDR3 sequences, about 85% of which appear only once. The TCR sequence derives from a human donor with multiple sclerosis. V is TRBV2 and J is TRBJ1-5; 8 bases are shared with TRBD1. The source material was CD8+ T cells from PBMCs. The CDR3 loop reads CASSPRTTGGNQPQHF. The CDR3 nucleotides read TGTGCCAGCAGTCCAAGAACGACAGGGGGCAATCAGCCCCAGCATTTT.